This entry is about one T cell receptor beta chain. Its antigen is not known. Uncontrolled infection, other autoimmune disease, pregnancy or lactation led to exclusion. Thyroid ultrasound and orbital computed tomography, with clinical symptoms and serum thyroxine and TRAb, informed diagnoses. Amplified TCR beta CDR3 regions derived from RNA transcripts. The HTBI set primed first-round TCR CDR3 RT-PCR. One entry per CDR3 protein results from TCRdb running MiXCR on the multiplex PCR reads. The table records hundreds of thousands of distinct CDR3 sequences, just under 45% of them present only once. This sample is drawn from a study of T cells in Graves' hyperthyroidism and ophthalmopathy. Whole-study findings and limits: Ophthalmopathy was distinguished from stable hyperthyroidism by 13 V-J signatures.

The germline V gene has CDR1 LNHNV and CDR2 YYDKDF (reference sequence). The CDR3 extends over 13 amino acids. Deletions cut 2 bases from V and 7 bases from J, with 6 bases between. The rearrangement links TRBV15 to TRBJ1-6; D remains unclear. The receptor was derived from an adult man with Graves' disease, either hyperthyroidism or ophthalmopathy (not recorded which). Sequencing was performed on peripheral blood or thyroid tissue (not recorded which). CDR3 nucleotides: TGTGCCACCAGCAGATACGGGAATTCACCCCTCCACTTT. Translation gives CATSRYGNSPLHF. Full variable domain (remainder filled in from reference TRBV15 and TRBJ1-6): DAMVIQNPRYQVTQFGKPVTLSCSQTLNHNVMYWYQQKSSQAPKLLFHYYDKDFNNEADTPDNFQSRRPNTSFCFLDIRSPGLGDTAMYLCATSRYGNSPLHFGNGTRLTVT.